The entry that follows covers one T cell receptor (beta chain) sequence. Its target is not known. Produced via immunoSEQ multiplex PCR; TCRdb's table is partial and in-frame only. The sample shows about 2,500,000 clones, approximately 92% of them seen only once. CDR1 is SGHTA, CDR2 FQGTGA, per germline. This CDR3 spans 13 amino acids. The germline V and J ends were trimmed by 4 bases and 6 bases, with 9 bases remaining between them. This entry is derived from a study of shared clonotypes between healthy human individuals. The study's findings and limits: Rarefaction curves obtained for sorted subsets showed sequencing incomplete despite large depth. Among four donors, approximately 5% of naive CD4 clonotypes were found in common.

Specimen: naive CD4+ T cells sorted from blood. The subset denotes: CD45RA+ positively selected. This receptor was taken from a man aged 18 to 30 in good health. The gene calls are TRBV7-3 and TRBJ2-2; unclear D gene. The CDR3, as DNA: TGTGCCAGCAGCTCCACGCCGTCCGGGGAGCTGTTTTTT. It is translated as CASSSTPSGELFF.